This T cell receptor beta chain was sequenced in a study of cytomegalovirus exposure and HLA in healthy donors. Study-wide findings and caveats: Per a later analysis, 15,000 to 20,000 TCR beta sequences showed association with HLA alleles at 0.05 false discovery rate. Most sequenced TCRs were rare (though some public TCRs occurred in many donors).

Primers included in the PCR were 60 Vbeta and 13 Jbeta primers. Profiled with immunoSEQ multiplex PCR; TCRdb holds only in-frame clones, not every one. Found here are 100,000 to 130,000 clones, around 74% of them singletons; the top ten hold about 15%. As for this clone: Antigen: not known.

CDR1 is MNHEY and CDR2 is SVGAGI in the germline V gene. The CDR3 contains 15 residues. Trimming took off 6 bases at V and 0 bases at J, with 12 bases between the two ends. This chain uses TRBV6-5 with TRBJ1-3, with D possibly matching TRBD1 (5 bases). The sequencing input was PBMCs. The clonotype comes from a woman aged 40 to 50 in good health and CMV-seropositive. The CDR3 region has the DNA TGTGCCAGCAGGATCAGACAGTCCTCTGGAAACACCATATATTTT. It codes for CASRIRQSSGNTIYF.